The rows below give T cell receptor beta chains drawn from one sample of a study of vaccination and CD4 T cells after COVID-19. TCRdb itself ran the PCR reads through MiXCR, one entry per CDR3 protein. The sample has roughly 17,000 distinct CDR3 sequences, 45% to 65% seen once. Antigen specificity for these receptors is unknown. Material: CD4+ T cells from blood, cultured in vitro. These receptor sequences come from a human donor who had recovered from COVID-19. Both conserved end residues are part of each CDR3. A D gene is named only where the DNA matches it firmly. A clone size is listed for some rows: how often the clone was seen (once, few, many), or a class if it is expanded.

D gene	clone size	V gene	J gene	CDR3 DNA	CDR3 protein
NA	NA	TRBV20-1	TRBJ1-4	TGCAGTGCTGACGAGGGACCGGAAAAACTGTTTTTT	CSADEGPEKLFF
TRBD2	NA	TRBV24-1	TRBJ2-5	TGTGCCACGAGTGGGGCCGGCGGGACTAGCAGACAAGAGACCCAGTACTTC	CATSGAGGTSRQETQYF
TRBD1	NA	TRBV20-1	TRBJ1-1	TGCACCGCGGGACAGGGTCTAACTGAAGCTTTCTTT	CTAGQGLTEAFF
NA	NA	TRBV7-9	TRBJ2-1	TGTGCCAGCAGCTTAGTTACTGAGCAGTTCTTC	CASSLVTEQFF
TRBD2	NA	TRBV20-1	TRBJ2-2	TGCAGTGCCAGCGAGCGGGGGCCCCACCACACCGGGGAGCTGTTTTTT	CSASERGPHHTGELFF
TRBD2	NA	TRBV29-1	TRBJ2-1	TGCAGCGTTACGACTAGCGGGCATGAGCAGTTCTTC	CSVTTSGHEQFF
NA	NA	TRBV24-1	TRBJ2-5	TGTGCCACCAGTGATGCGACGGTCCAAGAGACCCAGTACTTC	CATSDATVQETQYF
NA	NA	TRBV10-3	TRBJ2-1	TGTGCCATCCGAGGGTACAATGAGCAGTTCTTC	CAIRGYNEQFF
NA	once	TRBV19	TRBJ1-5	TGTGCCAGTGCTCTAGGGGTGAGTCAGCCCCAGCATTTT	CASALGVSQPQHF
TRBD1	few	TRBV20-1	TRBJ2-5	TGCAGTGTTGAGGGACAGTCGGAGACCCAGTACTTC	CSVEGQSETQYF
NA	NA	TRBV20-1	TRBJ2-7	TGCAGTGCTAGAGATGAGATAAGCAGGGCCGAGCAGTACTTC	CSARDEISRAEQYF
TRBD1	NA	TRBV2	TRBJ1-1	TGTGCCAGCAGCGCGGACAGGGGCCCAGCTTTCTTT	CASSADRGPAFF
NA	NA	TRBV7-9	TRBJ2-1	TGTGCCAGCAGCTTAACTGTTGACGATGAGCAGTTCTTC	CASSLTVDDEQFF
NA	NA	TRBV20-1	TRBJ2-5	TGCAGTGCTAGGGATAGTGGGTTCCAAGAGACCCAGTACTTC	CSARDSGFQETQYF
NA	NA	TRBV7-9	TRBJ1-2	TGTGCCAGCTCCCTTACCGGGCCGGGGGGCTACACCTTC	CASSLTGPGGYTF
NA	NA	TRBV7-2	TRBJ2-2	TGTGCCAGCAGCGCACGGCTGGGGGAGCTGTTTTTT	CASSARLGELFF
NA	NA	TRBV4-1	TRBJ1-2	TGCGCCAGCAGCCAAGCCCCAATCGGGCGGGTCTATGGCTACACCTTC	CASSQAPIGRVYGYTF
TRBD2	NA	TRBV9	TRBJ2-3	TGTGCCAGCAGCGTGGCGGGGGGCAGCCTTGAAGATACGCAGTATTTT	CASSVAGGSLEDTQYF
NA	NA	TRBV18	TRBJ1-1	TGTGCCAGCTCACCAACAGCGAACACTGAAGCTTTCTTT	CASSPTANTEAFF
NA	NA	TRBV6-1	TRBJ1-5	TGTGCCAGCAAAACAGGGAACAATCAGCCCCAGCATTTT	CASKTGNNQPQHF
NA	NA	TRBV7-2	TRBJ1-2	TGTGCCAGCAGCTTAGAGGGACGGATCTATGGCTACACCTTC	CASSLEGRIYGYTF
TRBD2	NA	TRBV7-3	TRBJ2-7	TGTGCCAGCAGCTTAATGGGAGGGAGTGGCTACGAGCAGTACTTC	CASSLMGGSGYEQYF
TRBD2	NA	TRBV2	TRBJ2-7	TGTGCCAGCGGACTAGAACGTGTCTCCTACGAGCAGTACTTC	CASGLERVSYEQYF
NA	NA	TRBV21-1	TRBJ2-7	TGTGCCAGCAGCAAAGGTCCCAGGGAGGCTGGAGAGCAGTACTTC	CASSKGPREAGEQYF
TRBD2	few	TRBV7-9	TRBJ2-3	TGTGCCAGCATCAACACGGGGACTAGCGGGAGTCATACGCAGTATTTT	CASINTGTSGSHTQYF
NA	NA	TRBV20-1	TRBJ1-2	TGCAGTGCTAGGGACAGTAAGGCTAGACGATATGGCTACACCTTC	CSARDSKARRYGYTF
NA	once	TRBV10-3	TRBJ2-5	TGTGCCATCAGTGAGTCGGGCAGCGAAGAGACCCAGTACTTC	CAISESGSEETQYF
NA	NA	TRBV7-4	TRBJ2-7	TGTGCCAGCAGCGTAGGTGGTTACGGCCACGAGCAGTACTTC	CASSVGGYGHEQYF
NA	NA	TRBV2	TRBJ2-1	TGTGCCAGCAGTGAAGAAAGAGCGTCCTACAATGAGCAGTTCTTC	CASSEERASYNEQFF
TRBD2	NA	TRBV20-1	TRBJ2-5	TGCAGTGCTAGAGATAGCAACGGGCGGGGGGAGACCCAGTACTTC	CSARDSNGRGETQYF
NA	NA	TRBV2	TRBJ2-7	TGTGCCAGCAATGCCCGGACTCTCTCCTACGAGCAGTACTTC	CASNARTLSYEQYF
NA	NA	TRBV6-2/TRBV6-3	TRBJ2-1	TGTGCCAGCAGTTTCGACCCAGGACTACTCTTCTCCTACAATGAGCAGTTCTTC	CASSFDPGLLFSYNEQFF
TRBD1	NA	TRBV20-1	TRBJ1-2	TGCAGTGCTCTGGGGGACAGGGACTATGGCTACACCTTC	CSALGDRDYGYTF
NA	NA	TRBV20-1	TRBJ2-1	TGCAGTGCTAGGGGTACAGTATACTACAATGAGCAGTTCTTC	CSARGTVYYNEQFF
NA	NA	TRBV20-1	TRBJ2-5	TGCAGTGCTAGAGTTAGCCAAGAGACCCAGTACTTC	CSARVSQETQYF
NA	few	TRBV27	TRBJ2-7	TGTGCCAGCAGCAGGACCTCTTGGGGCAGGGAGCAGTACTTC	CASSRTSWGREQYF
NA	NA	TRBV6-5	TRBJ2-1	TGTGCCAGCAGTTACTCGATTATGGGGGGCCCGTACAATGAGCAGTTCTTC	CASSYSIMGGPYNEQFF
NA	NA	TRBV5-4	TRBJ2-7	TGTGCCAGCCGCCGGGATTTATCCTACGAGCAGTACTTC	CASRRDLSYEQYF
NA	few	TRBV18	TRBJ1-2	TGTGCCAGCTCACCCCGACAGGATCCCTCAACGAGCTACACCTTC	CASSPRQDPSTSYTF
NA	NA	TRBV6-2/TRBV6-3	TRBJ1-1	TGTGCCAGCAGTTACTCGAGTAAGCCGGGGGAAGCTTTCTTT	CASSYSSKPGEAFF
TRBD1	NA	TRBV19	TRBJ1-1	TGTGCCAGTAGTATAAGTAGTCTTTGGGACAGGGGAATCCCGAACACTGAAGCTTTCTTT	CASSISSLWDRGIPNTEAFF
NA	NA	TRBV19	TRBJ1-2	TGTGCCAGTAGTAACCCTTCGGACACGTTCTATGGCTACACCTTC	CASSNPSDTFYGYTF
TRBD2	few	TRBV24-1	TRBJ2-5	TGTGCCACCAGTGATCCAAGCGGGAGGGCAGGGGACGAGACCCAGTACTTC	CATSDPSGRAGDETQYF
NA	NA	TRBV7-2	TRBJ2-2	TGTGCCAGCAGCGTTGACGCGAACACCGGGGAGCTGTTTTTT	CASSVDANTGELFF
TRBD1	few	TRBV7-2	TRBJ1-5	TGTGCCAGCAGCTTAGCCCCACAGGGGATGGGGGGCAATCAGCCCCAGCATTTT	CASSLAPQGMGGNQPQHF
NA	NA	TRBV5-5	TRBJ2-7	TGTGCCAGCAGCTCCAGACTGACCTACGAGCAGTACTTC	CASSSRLTYEQYF
NA	once	TRBV5-1	TRBJ1-2	TGCGCCAGCAGCTTGGGGGTGGTAAACTATGGCTACACCTTC	CASSLGVVNYGYTF
TRBD2	few	TRBV20-1	TRBJ2-5	TGCAGTGCTCAAAGCGGGGGAGGGGAGACCCAGTACTTC	CSAQSGGGETQYF
NA	NA	TRBV30	TRBJ2-1	TGTGCCTGGAGTCGGCTAGCGAGAGCTCCGAATGAGCAGTTCTTC	CAWSRLARAPNEQFF
NA	NA	TRBV11-2	TRBJ2-7	TGTGCCAGCAGCTTCTTCAGGGAACCATCCTACGAGCAGTACTTC	CASSFFREPSYEQYF
NA	NA	TRBV18	TRBJ2-5	TGTGCCAGCTCACCAGTGGGGTCTAAAGAGACCCAGTACTTC	CASSPVGSKETQYF
TRBD1	few	TRBV19	TRBJ1-2	TGTGCCAGTTGCAAGGACAGGGCCCACTATGGCTACACCTTC	CASCKDRAHYGYTF
NA	few	TRBV6-5	TRBJ2-3	TGTGCCAGCAGTTACGGGTCTCTCGCGGGGACGGGAGATACGCAGTATTTT	CASSYGSLAGTGDTQYF
TRBD2	few	TRBV6-4	TRBJ2-3	TGTGCCAGCAGTGACTGGGCGGGGGGCACAGATACGCAGTATTTT	CASSDWAGGTDTQYF
TRBD2	few	TRBV15	TRBJ2-7	TGTGCCACCAGCGGAAGACTAGCGGGAGTACCCGAGCAGTACTTC	CATSGRLAGVPEQYF
TRBD2	NA	TRBV7-2	TRBJ2-3	TGTGCCAGCAGCCTTGGTCTAGCGGGAGGGCCAAGGGCCACGCAGTATTTT	CASSLGLAGGPRATQYF
NA	NA	TRBV6-1	TRBJ2-5	TGTGCCAGCAGTCGGATGCGAGAGACCCAGTACTTC	CASSRMRETQYF
TRBD1	NA	TRBV5-1	TRBJ2-5	TGCGCCAGCGGGACAGGGGGCGCGGAGACCCAGTACTTC	CASGTGGAETQYF
TRBD1	NA	TRBV4-1	TRBJ1-5	TGCGCCAGCAGCACAAACAGGGGACGGAATCAGCCCCAGCATTTT	CASSTNRGRNQPQHF
NA	NA	TRBV2	TRBJ1-2	TGTGCCAGCAGCGAACAGGGAACTAACTATGGCTACACCTTC	CASSEQGTNYGYTF